The 27 T cell receptor beta chains below all came from one sample that was sequenced in a study of cytotoxic CD8 clonotypes in ibrutinib-treated CLL. Sequencing used immunoSEQ multiplex PCR; TCRdb keeps in-frame clones, though not all of them. The table includes about 97,000 clones, 60% to 80% detected once. The source was PBMCs, collected after 24 months of ibrutinib treatment. The receptors shown here come from a human donor with chronic lymphocytic leukemia.

V gene TRBV10-2 combines with J gene TRBJ2-3; no clear D gene. Per germline, CDR1 WSHSY and CDR2 SAAADI. Trimming pared 5 bases from V and 2 bases from J, leaving 11 bases between. There are 14 residues in the CDR3. The CDR3 bases are TGCGCCAGCAGTCCCCTTGGAGCCACAGATACGCAGTATTTT. This translates into CASSPLGATDTQYF.

This clone was picked up a small number of times. The chain is built from TRBV11-3 and TRBJ2-1; unclear D gene. The germline V and J ends were trimmed by 5 bases and 8 bases, with 19 bases remaining between them. The CDR3 contains 15 residues. The germline CDR1 and CDR2 sequences are SGHNT and YENEEA. The DNA for the CDR3 is TGTGCCAGCAGCCTCGGGCTATCCCTAAGGGATGAGCAGTTCTTC. Its translation: CASSLGLSLRDEQFF.

This clone was counted between two and nine times. V usage is TRBV27 and J usage is TRBJ1-2; 11 bases line up with TRBD1. Germline trimming cut 3 bases from V and 5 bases from J; bases unmatched to any gene: 11. Germline CDR1 and CDR2: MNHEY and SMNVEV (reference sequence). CDR3 length: 17 residues. CDR3 residues: CASSLWAGGQGAYGYTF. Written as DNA, the CDR3 is TGTGCCAGCAGTTTGTGGGCAGGCGGACAGGGGGCTTATGGCTACACCTTC.

This clone has only a few counts. The chain employs TRBV5-6 and TRBJ1-1; perhaps TRBD1 as D (5 bases). CDR3 length: 16 residues. The germline V gene has CDR1 SGHDT and CDR2 YYEEEE. V was trimmed by 3 bases and J by 3 bases, leaving 18 bases between them. The CDR3 loop is CASSSGRGFWDTEAFF. CDR3 nucleotide sequence: TGTGCCAGCAGCTCCGGACGGGGCTTCTGGGACACTGAAGCTTTCTTT. The complete variable domain, with remaining parts taken from reference TRBV5-6 and TRBJ1-1, reads DAGVTQSPTHLIKTRGQQVTLRCSPKSGHDTVSWYQQALGQGPQFIFQYYEEEERQRGNFPDRFSGHQFPNYSSELNVNALLLGDSALYLCASSSGRGFWDTEAFFGQGTRLTVV.

The CDR3: CASSRGQANYGYTF. CDR3 in DNA: TGTGCCAGCAGCAGGGGACAGGCTAACTATGGCTACACCTTC. The chain recombines TRBV5-5 with TRBJ1-2, with 8 nucleotides matching TRBD1. V lost 4 bases to trimming and J lost 0 bases; unmatched junction nucleotides: 2. This CDR3 contains 14 residues. CDR1 is SGHKS, CDR2 YYEKEE, per germline (reference sequence).

The chain recombines TRBV5-1 with TRBJ2-5; no firm D call. The CDR3 totals 11 residues. Per the germline V gene, CDR1 is SGHRS and CDR2 is YFSETQ. The germline V and J ends were trimmed by 8 bases and 5 bases, with 10 bases remaining between them. The CDR3 sequence is CASSIGETQYF. In nucleotides, the CDR3 is TGCGCCAGTTCAATCGGGGAGACCCAGTACTTC.

This clone came up a few times. Other DNA sequences in this specimen translate into the identical CDR3. The J gene is TRBJ2-2, the V gene TRBV18, with 8 bases fitting TRBD1. CDR1 is KGHSH and CDR2 is LQKENI in the germline V gene. V dropped 3 bases and J dropped 0; count of bases not matched to a gene: 3. The CDR3 has 16 amino acids. This CDR3 is CASSPLDRANTGELFF. Written as DNA, the CDR3 is TGTGCCAGCTCACCGCTGGACAGGGCGAACACCGGGGAGCTGTTTTTT.

This chain links TRBV30 with TRBJ2-3; no definite D call. The length of the CDR3 is 11 residues. Trimming cost V 0 bases and J 6 bases, with 4 bases left between them. The germline gives CDR1 GTSNPN, CDR2 SVGIG (reference sequence). CDR3 loop: CAWSVKDTQYF. In nucleotides, the CDR3 is TGTGCCTGGAGTGTAAAGGATACGCAGTATTTT.

The rearrangement links TRBV28 to TRBJ2-3; the D is unclear. Germline loops: CDR1 MDHEN, CDR2 SYDVKM. V was shortened by 7 bases and J by 4 bases, with 15 bases between the two germline ends. The CDR3 consists of 14 residues. DNA for the CDR3: TGTGCCAGCAACCACAACGAAAGAGCAGATACGCAGTATTTT. Protein sequence: CASNHNERADTQYF.

As to this clone: Within the sample, other DNA sequences also encode this same CDR3. The CDR3 coding sequence is TGCAGCGTTGACGGGGATGGCTACACCTTC. It translates to CSVDGDGYTF. V and J are TRBV29-1 and TRBJ1-2; D unresolved. There are 10 residues in the CDR3. Germline assignment: CDR1 SQVTM and CDR2 ANQGSEA. Trimming removed 3 bases from V and 6 bases from J, with 5 bases in between.

The CDR3 sequence: CASSLGDRGWKPQHF. DNA for the CDR3: TGTGCCAGCAGCTTAGGGGACAGGGGGTGGAAGCCCCAGCATTTT. This chain uses TRBV13 with TRBJ1-5; 10 bases line up with TRBD1. Germline CDR1 and CDR2: PRHDT and FYEKMQ (reference sequence). The junction had 4 bases not matched to a gene; V was cut back by 0 bases and J by 8 bases. The CDR3 is 15 amino acids.

The chain links TRBV11-2 to TRBJ2-7, with 8 bases matching TRBD1. The CDR3 has 16 amino acids. The ends lost 5 bases at V and 5 bases at J; junction bases unmatched: 14. Germline values: CDR1 SGHAT, CDR2 FQNNGV. This CDR3 is CASSPRSRQGFDEQYF. CDR3 nucleotide sequence: TGTGCCAGCAGCCCGCGATCGAGACAGGGGTTCGACGAGCAGTACTTC. The complete variable domain, with remaining parts taken from reference TRBV11-2 and TRBJ2-7, reads EAGVAQSPRYKIIEKRQSVAFWCNPISGHATLYWYQQILGQGPKLLIQFQNNGVVDDSQLPKDRFSAERLKGVDSTLKIQPAKLEDSAVYLCASSPRSRQGFDEQYFGPGTRLTVT.

This chain uses TRBV5-4 with TRBJ2-1; TRBD2 matches at 8 bases. Germline loops: CDR1 SGHNT, CDR2 YYREEE (reference sequence). This CDR3 has 16 residues. V trimming: 0 bases; J trimming: 8 bases; junction bases outside the gene matches: 10. In nucleotides, the CDR3 is TGTGCCAGCAGCTTGGACCCGGGTCCAGCGGGGGATGAGCAGTTCTTC. It encodes CASSLDPGPAGDEQFF.

This clone was seen more than once but under ten times. The chain recombines TRBV6-6 with TRBJ1-1; perhaps TRBD1 as D (5 bases). Germline CDR1 and CDR2: MNHNY and SVGAGI (reference sequence). V shed 0 bases and J shed 4 bases, with 15 bases lying between them. CDR3 length: 16 residues. CDR3 sequence reads: CASSYSLMRGGTEAFF. The CDR3 nucleotides read TGTGCCAGCAGTTACTCCCTTATGAGGGGCGGCACTGAAGCTTTCTTT.

This clone was picked up a small number of times. J is TRBJ1-1 and V is TRBV19; 8 nucleotides line up with TRBD1. The germline V gene encodes CDR1 LNHDA and CDR2 SQIVND (reference sequence). The trim removed 8 bases at V and 4 bases at J, leaving 9 bases unmatched. The CDR3 totals 14 residues. CDR3 protein: CASSRDRRITEAFF. The CDR3 DNA reads as TGTGCCAGTTCCCGGGACAGGAGGATCACTGAAGCTTTCTTT.

In its sample, this clone was seen a few times. The chain has TRBV27 and TRBJ2-7; 10 bases fit TRBD2. In germline, CDR1 is MNHEY, CDR2 SMNVEV (reference sequence). The junction had 13 bases not matched to a gene; V was cut back by 0 bases and J by 5 bases. CDR3 length: 18 amino acids. CDR3: CASSLSNLRSGRVDEQYF. The CDR3 DNA reads as TGTGCCAGCAGTTTATCGAACCTAAGGAGCGGGAGGGTCGACGAGCAGTACTTC.

The V call is TRBV5-1, the J call TRBJ1-6; D is ambiguous. CDR1 and CDR2 from the germline V gene are SGHRS and YFSETQ. The length of the CDR3 is 14 residues. Trimming took 0 bases from V and 14 from J, leaving 15 bases between them. DNA for the CDR3: TGCGCCAGCAGCTTGGACGACACCCAGCTTGCCCTCCACTTT. Translating it yields CASSLDDTQLALHF.

V gene TRBV11-2 combines with J gene TRBJ2-5; D ambiguous. The CDR3 totals 17 residues. Trimming took 0 bases from V and 4 from J, leaving 18 bases between them. Germline-derived CDR1 and CDR2 are SGHAT and FQNNGV. The CDR3 DNA reads TGTGCCAGCAGCTTAGATCAATTTGAGGCCACGGGAGAGACCCAGTACTTC. Translation gives CASSLDQFEATGETQYF.

This chain uses TRBV10-3 with TRBJ2-2; perhaps TRBD1 as D (6 bases). The germline V gene encodes CDR1 ENHRY and CDR2 SYGVKD. The V end was cut by 3 bases, the J end by 1 base, with 12 bases between. The CDR3 has 16 amino acids. CDR3 loop: CAISEQGTWNTGELFF. The CDR3 nucleotides are TGTGCCATCAGTGAACAGGGAACTTGGAACACCGGGGAGCTGTTTTTT.

The rearrangement joins TRBV14 to TRBJ2-7, with 12 bases fitting TRBD1. The germline V gene has CDR1 SGHDN and CDR2 FVKESK. V was clipped by 5 bases and J by 0 bases; unmatched bases: 23. The CDR3 runs to 22 residues. The CDR3, as DNA: TGTGCCAGCAGCAAGGGGACAGGGGGCCCTTTCCTAAACCCCTCTTCCTCCTACGAGCAGTACTTC. This sequence encodes CASSKGTGGPFLNPSSSYEQYF. The whole variable domain, filled in from reference TRBV14 and TRBJ2-7, reads EAGVTQFPSHSVIEKGQTVTLRCDPISGHDNLYWYRRVMGKEIKFLLHFVKESKQDESGMPNNRFLAERTGGTYSTLKVQPAELEDSGVYFCASSKGTGGPFLNPSSSYEQYFGPGTRLTVT.

V and J are TRBV19 and TRBJ1-5; possible D gene TRBD1, 6 bases. From germline, CDR1 is LNHDA and CDR2 SQIVND (reference sequence). Between the trimmed V and J ends, which lost 0 bases and 7 bases, there was a span of 16 bases. The CDR3 runs to 16 residues. This chain's CDR3 is CASSIEFTGGRQPQHF. The CDR3 DNA follows: TGTGCCAGTAGTATAGAGTTCACGGGGGGCAGGCAGCCCCAGCATTTT.

The chain carries TRBV11-2 and TRBJ1-6; 7 bases are a match to TRBD1. Per the germline V gene, CDR1 is SGHAT and CDR2 is FQNNGV. CDR3 size: 17 residues. Trimming cost V 5 bases and J 3 bases; bases outside gene matches: 10. The CDR3 loop reads CASSRHRDSLYNSPLHF. For the CDR3, the DNA is TGTGCCAGCAGCCGACACCGGGACAGCCTCTATAATTCACCCCTCCACTTT.

The J gene is TRBJ1-6, the V gene TRBV11-1; D call uncertain. The V end lost 3 bases, the J end lost 6 bases, and 9 bases lay between the germline ends. Germline V lookup: CDR1 SGHAT, CDR2 FQDESV (reference sequence). The CDR3 has 14 residues. CDR3 sequence (DNA): TGTGCCAGCAGCTTGAGGACGGGTAATTCACCCCTCCACTTT. This translates into CASSLRTGNSPLHF.

The V call is TRBV7-2, the J call TRBJ1-3; 7 bases align to TRBD1. Unmatched junction bases numbered 4, after V lost 5 bases and J lost 0 bases. Germline CDR1 and CDR2: SGHTA and FQGNSA. This CDR3 contains 15 residues. The CDR3 nucleotides read TGTGCCAGCAGCCAGGGACAGCTCTCTGGAAACACCATATATTTT. It codes for CASSQGQLSGNTIYF.

This clone was counted a single time. V gene TRBV7-9 combines with J gene TRBJ2-2; the match to TRBD2 covers 12 bases. Germline-derived CDR1 and CDR2 are SEHNR and FQNEAQ (reference sequence). The V segment lost 4 bases and the J segment 6 bases; nucleotides outside the gene matches: 12. The CDR3 has 18 residues. The DNA of the CDR3 is TGTGCCAGCAGCTATACATTTCTAGCGGGAGGGATCCCCGGGGAGCTGTTTTTT. Residues: CASSYTFLAGGIPGELFF.

The chain joins TRBV6-1 to TRBJ2-2; D not resolved. The CDR3 is made up of 12 amino acids. Germline CDR1 and CDR2: MNHNS and SASEGT. Trimming removed 4 bases at V and 4 bases at J, with 4 bases between. CDR3 in amino acids: CASSASTGELFF. For the CDR3, the DNA is TGTGCCAGCAGTGCCAGCACCGGGGAGCTGTTTTTT.

This clone was counted only a few times. The rearrangement joins TRBV19 to TRBJ1-2; D perhaps matches TRBD1 (5 bases). This CDR3 region has 13 residues. Trimming removed 3 bases from V and 8 bases from J, with 13 bases in between. The germline V gene encodes CDR1 LNHDA and CDR2 SQIVND (reference sequence). CDR3 in amino acids: CASSIGTGDGYTF. CDR3 sequence (DNA): TGTGCCAGTAGTATTGGGACTGGGGACGGCTACACCTTC. The full variable domain, rest sourced from reference TRBV19 and TRBJ1-2, is DGGITQSPKYLFRKEGQNVTLSCEQNLNHDAMYWYRQDPGQGLRLIYYSQIVNDFQKGDIAEGYSVSREKKESFPLTVTSAQKNPTAFYLCASSIGTGDGYTFGSGTRLTVV.